This T cell receptor beta chain was obtained from a study of blood T cell repertoires in COVID-19. Study-wide background: COVID-19 samples collected from the United States, Italy and Spain covered acute and convalescent phases. The analysed material was cDNA or gDNA that came from T cells, B-cell-depleted T cells, or PBMCs.

The CDR3 consists of 16 residues. Trimming cost V 5 bases and J 2 bases; bases outside gene matches: 12. CDR1 and CDR2 from the germline V gene are SGHAT and FQNNGV. Per the original methods: It was from reference gene primer amplification that nucleated cell counts were estimated. The method was immunoSEQ multiplex PCR; TCRdb's version includes in-frame clones alone and lacks a portion of them. V and J calls and clone size are given by that table; D and trimming were obtained from the DNA. The sample gives 84,000 or so clones, approximately 82% of which show up once; around 36% is in the top ten. The chain employs TRBV11-2 and TRBJ2-7; 7 bases align to TRBD1. The sample comprised peripheral blood. This TCR derives from a man older than 75 with active or convalescent COVID-19. CDR3 DNA: TGTGCCAGCAGCGTACGACAGGGTCTAACTCCCTACGAGCAGTACTTC. Its protein product is CASSVRQGLTPYEQYF.